This is a list of T cell receptor beta chains from one sample in a study of cytomegalovirus exposure and HLA in healthy donors. Sequenced by immunoSEQ multiplex PCR; TCRdb stores in-frame clones only, minus some. The sample records approximately 100,000 clones, roughly 92% being singletons. Sequencing used PBMCs. All receptors derive from a woman in her twenties or thirties in good health and CMV-seropositive. CDR3s include the opening cysteine and the closing phenylalanine or tryptophan. D genes are given only for firm matches. Part of the rows lack a size; the others show once, few, many or a class for expanded clones.

size,D,V,J,CDR3,DNA
NA,NA,TRBV12-5,TRBJ2-1,CASGFQIPGGQSSYNEQFF,TGTGCTAGTGGTTTCCAAATTCCAGGGGGGCAGAGCTCCTACAATGAGCAGTTCTTC
NA,TRBD2,TRBV5-1,TRBJ2-7,CASTRTGGPYEQYF,TGCGCCAGCACTCGGACGGGAGGCCCCTACGAGCAGTACTTC
NA,NA,TRBV7-2,TRBJ2-1,CASSLVGGRGAADEQFF,TGTGCCAGCAGCTTAGTGGGGGGAAGGGGAGCCGCGGATGAGCAGTTCTTC
NA,NA,TRBV4-1,TRBJ2-3,CASSQEPRGDTQYF,TGCGCCAGCAGCCAAGAACCGCGGGGAGATACGCAGTATTTT
NA,NA,TRBV6-5,TRBJ1-2,CASREDWRGYTF,TGTGCCAGCAGGGAAGACTGGCGTGGCTACACCTTC
NA,NA,TRBV19,TRBJ2-2,CASSIMAGAGGELFF,TGTGCCAGTAGTATAATGGCAGGGGCGGGCGGGGAGCTGTTTTTT
NA,TRBD1,TRBV7-9,TRBJ1-5,CASSSHLTGGTNQPQHF,TGTGCCAGCAGCTCCCACCTGACAGGGGGAACCAATCAGCCCCAGCATTTT
NA,TRBD1,TRBV7-9,TRBJ2-5,CASSLQQGVSKTQYF,TGTGCCAGCAGCCTCCAACAGGGGGTTAGTAAGACCCAGTACTTC
NA,TRBD1,TRBV4-3,TRBJ2-6,CASSQDLVGQGSSGANVLTF,TGCGCCAGCAGCCAAGATCTGGTCGGACAGGGAAGCTCTGGGGCCAACGTCCTGACTTTC
once,TRBD2,TRBV7-2,TRBJ2-1,CASSLSSGRKPYNEQFF,TGTGCCAGCAGCTTATCTAGCGGGAGGAAACCCTACAATGAGCAGTTCTTC
NA,NA,TRBV27,TRBJ1-2,CASSSPVAAIYGYTF,TGTGCCAGCAGTTCCCCCGTGGCAGCGATCTATGGCTACACCTTC
NA,NA,TRBV29-1,TRBJ1-1,CSVETVTEAFF,TGCAGCGTTGAAACAGTCACTGAAGCTTTCTTT
NA,NA,TRBV30,TRBJ2-3,CAWSPTGMDTQYF,TGTGCCTGGAGTCCTACCGGGATGGATACGCAGTATTTT
NA,NA,TRBV5-5,TRBJ2-1,CASSQGLLEYNEQFF,TGTGCCAGCAGCCAGGGACTGTTAGAATACAATGAGCAGTTCTTC
NA,TRBD1,TRBV19,TRBJ1-1,CASSIGQGGDTEAFF,TGTGCCAGTAGTATCGGACAGGGGGGGGACACTGAAGCTTTCTTT
NA,NA,TRBV7-7,TRBJ2-7,CASSRPATGIPYEQYF,TGTGCCAGCAGCCGCCCCGCCACAGGGATTCCCTACGAGCAGTACTTC
NA,NA,TRBV9,TRBJ2-1,CASSPLWGVRRAEQFF,TGTGCCAGCAGCCCCTTGTGGGGGGTACGGAGGGCTGAGCAGTTCTTC
NA,TRBD1,TRBV28,TRBJ2-7,CASSYPLRDRVSSYEQYF,TGTGCCAGCAGTTATCCACTCCGGGACAGGGTTAGCTCCTACGAGCAGTACTTC
NA,NA,TRBV19,TRBJ1-5,CASSLMGDSRPQHF,TGTGCCAGTTCGCTTATGGGGGACTCTCGGCCCCAGCATTTT
few,TRBD2,TRBV29-1,TRBJ2-7,CSAGGLAATPYEQYF,TGCAGCGCCGGAGGACTAGCGGCTACACCCTACGAGCAGTACTTC
NA,NA,TRBV29-1,TRBJ2-3,CSGIVSGTDTQYF,TGCAGCGGTATTGTCTCCGGCACAGATACGCAGTATTTT
NA,NA,TRBV6-4,TRBJ2-1,CASRGGVGAPLFF,TGTGCCAGCAGAGGCGGGGTGGGTGCCCCCTTGTTCTTC
NA,NA,TRBV6-5,TRBJ2-2,CASSRTERTGELFF,TGTGCCAGCAGCCGGACAGAGCGCACCGGGGAGCTGTTTTTT
once,TRBD1,TRBV10-3,TRBJ2-2,CAIRLGQGPNTGELFF,TGTGCCATCAGGCTGGGACAGGGGCCCAACACCGGGGAGCTGTTTTTT
few,TRBD1,TRBV19,TRBJ1-2,CASSGTGSYGYTF,TGTGCCAGTAGTGGGACAGGATCCTATGGCTACACCTTC
NA,TRBD1,TRBV6-1,TRBJ2-2,CASSGTGGYLSGELFF,TGTGCCAGCAGTGGCACAGGGGGCTATCTTTCCGGGGAGCTGTTTTTT
NA,NA,TRBV19,TRBJ2-7,CASSPFPDRYEQYF,TGTGCCAGTAGTCCCTTCCCCGACAGGTACGAGCAGTACTTC
NA,NA,TRBV7-9,TRBJ1-2,CASSLGPNYGYTF,TGTGCCAGCAGCCTTGGGCCTAACTATGGCTACACCTTC
NA,TRBD1,TRBV2,TRBJ2-3,CASSPGTGVTDTQYF,TGTGCCAGCAGTCCTGGGACAGGGGTTACAGATACGCAGTATTTT
NA,NA,TRBV4-3,TRBJ2-1,CASSLVGRAYNEQFF,TGCGCCAGCAGCCTGGTTGGCAGGGCTTACAATGAGCAGTTCTTC
NA,TRBD1,TRBV10-3,TRBJ2-1,CAIRQTGGSYNEQFF,TGTGCCATCAGACAGACAGGGGGCTCCTACAATGAGCAGTTCTTC
NA,NA,TRBV5-1,TRBJ2-2,CASSQRAGHTGELFF,TGCGCCAGCAGCCAACGGGCAGGGCACACCGGGGAGCTGTTTTTT
NA,TRBD1,TRBV29-1,TRBJ1-1,CSVGGPQGMTTEAFF,TGCAGCGTGGGGGGCCCACAGGGGATGACCACTGAAGCTTTCTTT
NA,TRBD2,TRBV30,TRBJ2-1,CAWTWSGGFNEQFF,TGTGCCTGGACATGGAGCGGGGGGTTCAATGAGCAGTTCTTC
NA,NA,TRBV11-2,TRBJ2-5,CASSQTGQETQYF,TGTGCCAGCAGCCAGACAGGTCAAGAGACCCAGTACTTC
NA,TRBD2,TRBV15,TRBJ2-3,CATSITSGYTDTQYF,TGTGCCACCAGCATCACTAGCGGCTACACAGATACGCAGTATTTT
NA,TRBD2,TRBV11-2,TRBJ2-7,CASSLEGLAGPYEQYF,TGTGCCAGCAGCTTGGAGGGACTAGCGGGGCCCTACGAGCAGTACTTC
NA,NA,TRBV7-8,TRBJ1-1,CASSLAGLNTEAFF,TGTGCCAGCAGCTTAGCTGGCCTGAACACTGAAGCTTTCTTT
NA,TRBD2,TRBV11-2,TRBJ2-7,CASSSPPSLAGFYEQYF,TGTGCCAGCAGCTCCCCACCCTCTCTAGCGGGGTTCTACGAGCAGTACTTC
NA,NA,TRBV7-9,TRBJ1-1,CASSLLSAGRLNTEAFF,TGTGCCAGCAGCTTACTGTCCGCGGGCAGGCTGAACACTGAAGCTTTCTTT